Judged by frequency, the clone carrying this T cell receptor (beta chain) is medium-sized. The data were taken from a study of CD8 T cells in cerebrospinal fluid in Alzheimer's disease. Following a re-call of the 10x single-cell sequencing reads, TCRdb has one entry per CDR3 protein and lacks DNA. Its listing shows about 1,000 distinct CDR3 sequences. This CDR3 contains 16 residues. V and J are TRBV12-3 or TRBV12-4 and TRBJ2-2; the D gene TCRdb calls, TRBD1, cannot be checked with no DNA. The TCR sequence derives from a human donor in good health. Input material: cerebrospinal fluid. The CDR3 here is CASTDRSTGNTGELFF.